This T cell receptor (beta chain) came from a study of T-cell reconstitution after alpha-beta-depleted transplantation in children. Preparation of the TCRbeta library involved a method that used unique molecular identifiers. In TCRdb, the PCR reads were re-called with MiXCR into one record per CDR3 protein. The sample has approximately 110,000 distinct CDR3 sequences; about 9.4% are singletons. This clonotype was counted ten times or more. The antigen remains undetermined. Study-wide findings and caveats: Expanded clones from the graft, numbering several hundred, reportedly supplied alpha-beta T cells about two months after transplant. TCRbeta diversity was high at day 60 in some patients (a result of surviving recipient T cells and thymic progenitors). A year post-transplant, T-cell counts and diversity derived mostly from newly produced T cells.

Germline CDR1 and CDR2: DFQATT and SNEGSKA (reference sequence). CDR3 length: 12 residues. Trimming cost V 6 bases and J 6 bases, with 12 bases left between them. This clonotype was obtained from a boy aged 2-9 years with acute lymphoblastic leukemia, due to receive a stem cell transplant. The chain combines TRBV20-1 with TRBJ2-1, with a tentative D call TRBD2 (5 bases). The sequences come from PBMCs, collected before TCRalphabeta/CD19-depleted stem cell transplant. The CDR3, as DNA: TGCAGTGCGACGAAAGAGGGCAATGAGCAGTTCTTC. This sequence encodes CSATKEGNEQFF.